This T cell receptor beta chain was observed in a study of blood T cell repertoires in COVID-19. Study background: The origin of the acute and convalescent COVID-19 samples was the United States, Italy and Spain. PBMCs, B-cell-depleted T cells, or T cells were the source of the cDNA or gDNA that made up the material.

Trimming removed 3 bases from V and 2 bases from J, with 11 bases in between. Germline lookup yields CDR1 LGHDT and CDR2 YNNKEL (reference sequence). This CDR3 is built from 14 residues. Per the study methods: How many nucleated cells were present was estimated from reference gene primer amplification. Sequenced by immunoSEQ multiplex PCR; TCRdb stores in-frame clones only, minus some. The V and J calls and clone size are taken from that table; D and trimming were inferred from the DNA. This table holds approximately 360,000 clones, nearly 90% found once. Sequencing input: peripheral blood. The chain joins TRBV3-1 (or the pseudogene TRBV3-2) to TRBJ2-7; D may be TRBD2 (5 bases). The source of this sequence is a man aged 18 to 29 with active or convalescent COVID-19. The DNA of the CDR3 is TGTGCCAGCAGCCAGGTGACTACCACCTACGAGCAGTACTTC. It is translated as CASSQVTTTYEQYF.